This entry describes one TCR beta chain. No antigen is known for it. The PCR made use of 60 Vbeta and 13 Jbeta primers. The data were produced by immunoSEQ multiplex PCR, yet TCRdb's version contains in-frame clones alone and is incomplete. The data show around 150,000 clones, 50% to 75% seen once. The source of the sample is a study of cytomegalovirus exposure and HLA in healthy donors. Study results and limitations: In a later analysis, the majority of CMV-associated beta chains seemingly showed HLA restriction. Later analysis suggested links between common viral pathogens and several top significant clusters.

CDR1 is SGHTA and CDR2 is FQGNSA in the germline V gene. The CDR3 is 14 residues long. V dropped 6 bases and J dropped 0 bases, with 6 bases sitting between them. The clonotype comes from a woman in her thirties or forties in good health and CMV-seronegative. Sequencing used PBMCs. The chain carries TRBV7-2 and TRBJ1-6, with D possibly being TRBD1 (6 bases). CDR3 nucleotides: TGTGCCAGCAGGGACAGCTCCTATAATTCACCCCTCCACTTT. Amino acids: CASRDSSYNSPLHF.